Listed below are T cell receptor beta chains from one sample, sequenced in a study of blood T cell repertoires in COVID-19. Measured with immunoSEQ multiplex PCR; TCRdb has only the in-frame clones, and not every one. The repertoire includes 180,000 or so clones, 87% of them detected once, and 3.5% to 4.5% sits in the top ten. The sample taken for sequencing was peripheral blood. All receptors come from a man aged 18 to 30 with active or convalescent COVID-19. Both conserved end residues are part of each CDR3. A D gene is named only where the DNA matches it firmly. Rows give clone size only sometimes, using once, few, many, or a class for an expanded clone.

size: .
J: TRBJ2-7
D: TRBD1
V: TRBV7-9
DNA: TGTGCCAGCAGCTCGCCCCGACAGGGTTCCTACGAGCAGTACTTC
CDR3: CASSSPRQGSYEQYF

size: .
J: TRBJ1-4
D: .
V: TRBV3-1/TRBV3-2
DNA: TGTGCCAGCAGCCGTCGACAGGTTAATGAAAAACTGTTTTTT
CDR3: CASSRRQVNEKLFF

size: .
J: TRBJ2-7
D: .
V: TRBV27
DNA: TGTGCCAGCAGCCCGTGGCTAGCGTCTTCTGAGCAGTACTTC
CDR3: CASSPWLASSEQYF

size: .
J: TRBJ2-5
D: TRBD2
V: TRBV19
DNA: TGTGCCAGTAGTAGGACTAGCGGGCAAGAGACCCAGTACTTC
CDR3: CASSRTSGQETQYF

size: .
J: TRBJ2-1
D: .
V: TRBV6-5
DNA: TGTGCCAGCAGCAGGGGCCCTGTGTTGTTCTTC
CDR3: CASSRGPVLFF

size: .
J: TRBJ1-1
D: .
V: TRBV2
DNA: TGTGCCAGCAGTAAAACCGTTACAGGCGCCGCAGACACTGAAGCTTTCTTT
CDR3: CASSKTVTGAADTEAFF

size: .
J: TRBJ2-5
D: .
V: TRBV7-2
DNA: TGTGCCAGCAGCTTATCTACGGGAGAGACCCAGTACTTC
CDR3: CASSLSTGETQYF

size: .
J: TRBJ1-2
D: TRBD1
V: TRBV5-1
DNA: TGCGCCAGCAGCATAGGGAACAGGGGGATCACCTATGGCTACACCTTC
CDR3: CASSIGNRGITYGYTF

size: once
J: TRBJ2-1
D: .
V: TRBV15
DNA: TGTGCCACCAGCAGAGATCTACGCCCCCACAATGAGCAGTTCTTC
CDR3: CATSRDLRPHNEQFF

size: .
J: TRBJ1-1
D: .
V: TRBV27
DNA: TGTGCCAGCAGTTTTACGGGGGACACTGAAGCTTTCTTT
CDR3: CASSFTGDTEAFF

size: .
J: TRBJ2-1
D: .
V: TRBV6-2/TRBV6-3
DNA: TGTGCCAGCAGTTATGGAGGTGAGCAGTTCTTC
CDR3: CASSYGGEQFF